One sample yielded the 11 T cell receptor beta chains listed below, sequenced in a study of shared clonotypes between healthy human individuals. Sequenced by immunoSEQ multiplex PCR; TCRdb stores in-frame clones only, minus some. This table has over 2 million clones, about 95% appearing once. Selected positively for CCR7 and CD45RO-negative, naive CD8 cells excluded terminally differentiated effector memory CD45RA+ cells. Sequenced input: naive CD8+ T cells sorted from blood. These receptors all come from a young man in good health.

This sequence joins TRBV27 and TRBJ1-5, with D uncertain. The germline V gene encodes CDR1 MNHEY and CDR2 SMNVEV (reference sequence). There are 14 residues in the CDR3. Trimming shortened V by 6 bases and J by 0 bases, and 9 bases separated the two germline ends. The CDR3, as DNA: TGTGCCAGCAGCGAGGACGGTAGCAATCAGCCCCAGCATTTT. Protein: CASSEDGSNQPQHF.

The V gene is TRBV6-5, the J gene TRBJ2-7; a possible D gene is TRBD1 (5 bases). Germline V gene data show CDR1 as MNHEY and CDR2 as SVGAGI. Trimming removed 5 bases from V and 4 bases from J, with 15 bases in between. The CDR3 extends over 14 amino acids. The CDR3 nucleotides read TGTGCCAGCAGTGTTTCGACAGAAGCTTACGAGCAGTACTTC. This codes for CASSVSTEAYEQYF.

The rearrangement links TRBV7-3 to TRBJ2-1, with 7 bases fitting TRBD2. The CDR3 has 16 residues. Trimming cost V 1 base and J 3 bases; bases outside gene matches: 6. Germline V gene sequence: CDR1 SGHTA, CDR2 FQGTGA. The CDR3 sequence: CASSLSRSSGYNEQFF. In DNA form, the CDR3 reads TGTGCCAGCAGCTTAAGTAGGTCTAGCGGCTACAATGAGCAGTTCTTC.

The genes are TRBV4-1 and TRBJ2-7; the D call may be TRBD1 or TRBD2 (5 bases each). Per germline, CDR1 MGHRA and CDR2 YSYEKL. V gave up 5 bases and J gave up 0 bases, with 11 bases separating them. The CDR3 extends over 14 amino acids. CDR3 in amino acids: CASSIGTNSYEQYF. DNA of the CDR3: TGCGCCAGCAGCATTGGGACGAACTCCTACGAGCAGTACTTC.

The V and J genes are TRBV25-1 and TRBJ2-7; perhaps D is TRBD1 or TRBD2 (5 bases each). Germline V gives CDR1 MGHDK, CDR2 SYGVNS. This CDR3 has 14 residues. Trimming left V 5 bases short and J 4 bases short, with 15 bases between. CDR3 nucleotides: TGTGCCAGCAGTCGTGAGGGGCTGAATTACGAGCAGTACTTC. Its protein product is CASSREGLNYEQYF.

The DNA of the CDR3 is TGTGCCAGCAGTTACAATCGGGGACAGGTCAGTCGTGAAGCTTTCTTT. This encodes CASSYNRGQVSREAFF. The chain employs TRBV6-6 and TRBJ1-1; 8 positions agree with TRBD1. The CDR3 is 16 residues long. Germline lookup yields CDR1 MNHNY and CDR2 SVGAGI (reference sequence). V was pared by 2 bases and J by 7 bases, with 12 bases of the junction left unmatched.

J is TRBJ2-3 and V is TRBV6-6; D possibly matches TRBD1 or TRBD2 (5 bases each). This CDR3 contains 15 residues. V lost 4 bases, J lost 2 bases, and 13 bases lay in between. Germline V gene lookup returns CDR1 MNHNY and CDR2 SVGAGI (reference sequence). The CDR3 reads CASSWGTYNTDTQYF. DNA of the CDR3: TGTGCCAGCAGTTGGGGGACCTACAACACAGATACGCAGTATTTT.

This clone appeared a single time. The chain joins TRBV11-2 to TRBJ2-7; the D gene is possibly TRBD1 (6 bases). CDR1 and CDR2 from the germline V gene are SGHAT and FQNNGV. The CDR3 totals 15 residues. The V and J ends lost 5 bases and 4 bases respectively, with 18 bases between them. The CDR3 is CASSNPQGLTYEQYF. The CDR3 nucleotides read TGTGCCAGCAGCAATCCCCAGGGGCTGACATACGAGCAGTACTTC.

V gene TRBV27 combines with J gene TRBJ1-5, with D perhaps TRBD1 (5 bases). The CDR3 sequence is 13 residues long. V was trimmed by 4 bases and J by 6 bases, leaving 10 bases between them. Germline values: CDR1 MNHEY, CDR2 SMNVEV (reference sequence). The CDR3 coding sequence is TGTGCCAGCAGTTCCCCGGGGGGTCAGCCCCAGCATTTT. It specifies CASSSPGGQPQHF.

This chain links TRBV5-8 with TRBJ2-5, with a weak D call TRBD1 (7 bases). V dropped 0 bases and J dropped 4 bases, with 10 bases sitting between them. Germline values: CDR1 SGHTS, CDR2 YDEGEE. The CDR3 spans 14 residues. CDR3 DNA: TGTGCCAGCAGCTTGGGCCAGGGGGGAGAGACCCAGTACTTC. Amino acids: CASSLGQGGETQYF.

The CDR3 DNA is TGCGCCAGCAGCTTGGCGGGCTGGGAGGGGACGGCCTATGGCTACACCTTC. It yields the protein CASSLAGWEGTAYGYTF. This chain connects TRBV5-1 to TRBJ1-2, with D possibly TRBD1 on 5 matching bases. The CDR3 spans 17 residues. V lost 0 bases and J 4 bases, leaving 19 bases between the germline ends. CDR1 and CDR2 from the germline V gene are SGHRS and YFSETQ. The full variable domain, with the rest looked up from reference TRBV5-1 and TRBJ1-2, is KAGVTQTPRYLIKTRGQQVTLSCSPISGHRSVSWYQQTPGQGLQFLFEYFSETQRNKGNFPGRFSGRQFSNSRSEMNVSTLELGDSALYLCASSLAGWEGTAYGYTFGSGTRLTVV.